This T cell receptor (beta chain) was obtained from a study of Tregs in tolerant kidney transplant recipients. Study-wide points: Some patients' samples used different primers over time, so nucleotide sequences weren't comparable.

Trimming removed 5 bases at V and 4 bases at J, with 9 bases between. In germline, CDR1 is SEHNR, CDR2 FQNEAQ (reference sequence). This CDR3 contains 14 residues. Notes on this clone: Its specificity is unknown.

The table came from immunoSEQ multiplex PCR; TCRdb's copy has only in-frame clones and leaves some out. The table records under 95,000 clones, around 90% of them present only once. J is TRBJ2-6 and V is TRBV7-9, with D unclear. The specimen was Tregs from blood, collected before the transplant. The origin of this receptor is a human donor who received a combined kidney and bone marrow transplant. The CDR3 loop reads CASSHSLGANVLTF. The CDR3 coding sequence is TGTGCCAGCAGCCACTCTCTGGGGGCCAACGTCCTGACTTTC. Looking up the rest from reference TRBV7-9 and TRBJ2-6 gives the full variable domain: DTGVSQNPRHKITKRGQNVTFRCDPISEHNRLYWYRQTLGQGPEFLTYFQNEAQLEKSRLLSDRFSAERPKGSFSTLEIQRTEQGDSAMYLCASSHSLGANVLTFGAGSRLTVL.